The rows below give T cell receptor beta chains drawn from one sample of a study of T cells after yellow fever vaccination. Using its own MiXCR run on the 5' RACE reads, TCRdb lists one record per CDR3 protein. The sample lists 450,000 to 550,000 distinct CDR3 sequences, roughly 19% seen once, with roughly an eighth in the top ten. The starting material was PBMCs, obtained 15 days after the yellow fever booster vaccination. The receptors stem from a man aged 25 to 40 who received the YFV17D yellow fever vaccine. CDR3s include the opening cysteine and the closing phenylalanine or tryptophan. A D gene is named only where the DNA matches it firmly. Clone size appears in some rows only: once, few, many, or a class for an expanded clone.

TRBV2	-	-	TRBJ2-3	TGTGCCAGCAGTGAAACAGGAACCACAGATACGCAGTATTTT	CASSETGTTDTQYF
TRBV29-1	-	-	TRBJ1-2	TGCAGCGTTGGAGAAATCTATGGCTACACCTTC	CSVGEIYGYTF
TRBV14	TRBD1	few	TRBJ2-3	TGTGCCAGCAGCCAAGAGCAGACAGGGCCCACAGATACGCAGTATTTT	CASSQEQTGPTDTQYF
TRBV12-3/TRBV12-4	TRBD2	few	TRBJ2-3	TGTGCCAGCGGATTAGCGGGAGGGCCGTCAGATACGCAGTATTTT	CASGLAGGPSDTQYF
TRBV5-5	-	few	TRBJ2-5	TGTGCCAGCAGCCGGTCCTCTCTCCGGGAAGAGACCCAGTACTTC	CASSRSSLREETQYF
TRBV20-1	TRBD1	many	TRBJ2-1	TGCAGTGCGACTCTTGACAGGGCTTTGTTCTTC	CSATLDRALFF
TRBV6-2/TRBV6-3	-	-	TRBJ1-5	TGTGCCAGCAGTCTAAATGGGAGGTATCAGCCCCAGCATTTT	CASSLNGRYQPQHF
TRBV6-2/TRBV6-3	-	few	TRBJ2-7	TGTGCCAGCAGAGAAGGCAGCCTGAGCGAGCAGTACTTC	CASREGSLSEQYF
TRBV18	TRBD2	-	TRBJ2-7	TGTGCCAGCTCACCCTCGGGACTACCATCCGACGAGCAGTACTTC	CASSPSGLPSDEQYF
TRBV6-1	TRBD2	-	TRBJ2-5	TGTGCCAGCAGCCCCCGGACTAGCGGGAGGGCTGAGACCCAGTACTTC	CASSPRTSGRAETQYF
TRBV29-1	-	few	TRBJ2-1	TGCAGCGTTGAAGGGCCTGGGGGCGCTGAGCAGTTCTTC	CSVEGPGGAEQFF
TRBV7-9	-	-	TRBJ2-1	TGTGCCAGCAGCTGGCCCCGGGGGCTAGATGAGCAGTTCTTC	CASSWPRGLDEQFF
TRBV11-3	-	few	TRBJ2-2	TGTGCCAGCAGCTTGCGGGACAGCCCCACCGGGGAGCTGTTTTTT	CASSLRDSPTGELFF
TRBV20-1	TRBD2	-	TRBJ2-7	TGCGGATGGGGGAGCGGGAGCTACGAGCAGTACTTC	CGWGSGSYEQYF
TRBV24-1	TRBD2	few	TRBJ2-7	TGTGCCAGCGTTGGGGGACTATCCTCCTACGAGCAGTACTTC	CASVGGLSSYEQYF